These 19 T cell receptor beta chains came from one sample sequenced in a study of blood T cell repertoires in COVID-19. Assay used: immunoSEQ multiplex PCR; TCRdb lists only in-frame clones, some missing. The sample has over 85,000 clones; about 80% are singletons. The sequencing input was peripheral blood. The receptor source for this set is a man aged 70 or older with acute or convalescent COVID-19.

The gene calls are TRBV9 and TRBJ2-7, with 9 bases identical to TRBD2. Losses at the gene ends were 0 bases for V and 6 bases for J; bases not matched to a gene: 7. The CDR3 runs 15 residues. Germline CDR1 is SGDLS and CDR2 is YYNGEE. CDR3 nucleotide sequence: TGTGCCAGCAGCGTAGAGGCTAGCGGGATTACCGAGCAGTACTTC. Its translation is CASSVEASGITEQYF.

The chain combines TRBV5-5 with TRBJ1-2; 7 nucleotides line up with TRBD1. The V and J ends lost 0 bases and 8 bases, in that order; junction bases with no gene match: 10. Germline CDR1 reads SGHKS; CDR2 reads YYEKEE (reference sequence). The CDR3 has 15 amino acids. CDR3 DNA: TGTGCCAGCAGCTTGGCGGGACAGACCTCCTACGGCTACACCTTC. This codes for CASSLAGQTSYGYTF. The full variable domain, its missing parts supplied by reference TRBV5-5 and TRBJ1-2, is DAGVTQSPTHLIKTRGQQVTLRCSPISGHKSVSWYQQVLGQGPQFIFQYYEKEERGRGNFPDRFSARQFPNYSSELNVNALLLGDSALYLCASSLAGQTSYGYTFGSGTRLTVV.

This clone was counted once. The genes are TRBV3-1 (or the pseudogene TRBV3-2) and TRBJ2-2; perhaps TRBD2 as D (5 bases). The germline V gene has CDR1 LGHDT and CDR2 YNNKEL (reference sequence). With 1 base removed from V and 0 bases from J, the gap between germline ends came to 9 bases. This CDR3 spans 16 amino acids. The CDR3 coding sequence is TGTGCCAGCAGCCAAGGCTACGGGACGAACACCGGGGAGCTGTTTTTT. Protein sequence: CASSQGYGTNTGELFF.

CDR3 nucleotides: TGTGCCAGTAGTATCCAGGCAGCTAACTATGGCTACACCTTC. It encodes CASSIQAANYGYTF. The J gene is TRBJ1-2, the V gene TRBV19, with unresolved D. This CDR3 has 14 residues. CDR1 LNHDA and CDR2 SQIVND come from the germline V gene (reference sequence). The V and J ends lost 3 bases and 0 bases respectively, with 8 bases between them.

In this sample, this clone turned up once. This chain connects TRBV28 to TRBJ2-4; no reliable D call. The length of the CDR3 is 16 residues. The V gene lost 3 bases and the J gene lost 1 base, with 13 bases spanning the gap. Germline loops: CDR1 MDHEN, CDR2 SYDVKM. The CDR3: CASSFPASSAKNIQYF. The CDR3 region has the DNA TGTGCCAGCAGTTTTCCAGCGTCCTCGGCCAAAAACATTCAGTACTTC.

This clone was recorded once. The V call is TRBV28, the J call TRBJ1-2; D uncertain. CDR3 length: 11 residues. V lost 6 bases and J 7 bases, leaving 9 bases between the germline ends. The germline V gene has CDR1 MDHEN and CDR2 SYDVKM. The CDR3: CASRSPGGYTF. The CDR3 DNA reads TGTGCCAGCAGGTCCCCGGGTGGCTACACCTTC.

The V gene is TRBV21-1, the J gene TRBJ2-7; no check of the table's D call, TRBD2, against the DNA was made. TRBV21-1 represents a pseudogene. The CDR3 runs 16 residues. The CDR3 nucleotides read TGTGCCAGCAGCATCCCGGGCGGGAGGGAGCTCTACGAGCAGTACTTC. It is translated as CASSIPGGRELYEQYF.

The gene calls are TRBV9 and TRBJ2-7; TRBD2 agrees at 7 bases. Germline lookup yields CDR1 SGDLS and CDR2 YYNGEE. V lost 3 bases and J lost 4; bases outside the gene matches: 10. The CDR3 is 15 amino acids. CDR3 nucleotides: TGTGCCAGCAGCGCGACTAGCTGGGGGGAATACGAGCAGTACTTC. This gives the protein CASSATSWGEYEQYF. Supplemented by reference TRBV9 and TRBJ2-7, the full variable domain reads DSGVTQTPKHLITATGQRVTLRCSPRSGDLSVYWYQQSLDQGLQFLIQYYNGEERAKGNILERFSAQQFPDLHSELNLSSLELGDSALYFCASSATSWGEYEQYFGPGTRLTVT.

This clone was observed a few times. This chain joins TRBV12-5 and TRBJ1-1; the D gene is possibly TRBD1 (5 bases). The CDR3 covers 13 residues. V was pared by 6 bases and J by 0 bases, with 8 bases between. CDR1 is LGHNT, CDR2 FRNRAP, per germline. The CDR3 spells CASGGGMNTEAFF. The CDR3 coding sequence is TGTGCTAGTGGGGGGGGGATGAACACTGAAGCTTTCTTT.

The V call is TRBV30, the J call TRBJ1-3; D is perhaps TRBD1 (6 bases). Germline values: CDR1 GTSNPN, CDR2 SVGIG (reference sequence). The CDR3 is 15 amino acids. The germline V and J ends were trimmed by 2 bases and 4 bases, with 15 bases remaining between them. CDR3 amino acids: CAWSPGHSGGNTIYF. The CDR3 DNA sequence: TGTGCCTGGAGTCCGGGACATTCGGGCGGAAACACCATATATTTT.

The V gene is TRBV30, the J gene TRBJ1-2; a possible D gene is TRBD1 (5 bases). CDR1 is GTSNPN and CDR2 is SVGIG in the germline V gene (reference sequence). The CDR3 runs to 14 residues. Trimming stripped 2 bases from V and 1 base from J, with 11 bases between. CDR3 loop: CAWSSSRVNYGYTF. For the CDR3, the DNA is TGTGCCTGGAGTTCATCCAGGGTTAACTATGGCTACACCTTC. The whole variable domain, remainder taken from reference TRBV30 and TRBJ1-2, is SQTIHQWPATLVQPVGSPLSLECTVEGTSNPNLYWYRQAAGRGLQLLFYSVGIGQISSEVPQNLSASRPQDRQFILSSKKLLLSDSGFYLCAWSSSRVNYGYTFGSGTRLTVV.

Here the CDR3 DNA reads TGTGCCACCAGTCTGGGGAGCTCCTACAATGAGCAGTTCTTC. It codes for CATSLGSSYNEQFF. The rearrangement links TRBV24-1 to TRBJ2-1; maybe TRBD2 (5 bases). CDR3 length: 14 residues. Trimming stripped 6 bases from V and 0 bases from J, with 8 bases between. Germline values: CDR1 KGHDR, CDR2 SFDVKD.

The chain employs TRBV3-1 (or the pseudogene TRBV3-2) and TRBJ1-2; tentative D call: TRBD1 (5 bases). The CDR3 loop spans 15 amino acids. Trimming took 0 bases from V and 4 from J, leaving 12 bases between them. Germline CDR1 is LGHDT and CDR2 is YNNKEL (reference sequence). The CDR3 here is CASSQDGAEGYGYTF. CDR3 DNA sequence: TGTGCCAGCAGCCAAGATGGGGCGGAGGGCTATGGCTACACCTTC.

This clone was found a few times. The CDR3 DNA reads TGTGCCAGCATGCTACTAGCGGGGGTCTACGAGCAGTACTTC. This encodes CASMLLAGVYEQYF. This chain links TRBV2 with TRBJ2-7, with 11 bases aligning to TRBD2. The CDR3 has 14 amino acids. V dropped 7 bases and J dropped 3; count of bases not matched to a gene: 5. Germline V CDR1 and CDR2: SNHLY, FYNNEI.

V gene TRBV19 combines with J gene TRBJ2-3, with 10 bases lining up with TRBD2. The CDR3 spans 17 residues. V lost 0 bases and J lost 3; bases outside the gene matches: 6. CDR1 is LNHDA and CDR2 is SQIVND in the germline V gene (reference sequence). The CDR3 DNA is TGTGCCAGTAGTATAGATAGGAGCGGGAGGGCGACAGATACGCAGTATTTT. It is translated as CASSIDRSGRATDTQYF.

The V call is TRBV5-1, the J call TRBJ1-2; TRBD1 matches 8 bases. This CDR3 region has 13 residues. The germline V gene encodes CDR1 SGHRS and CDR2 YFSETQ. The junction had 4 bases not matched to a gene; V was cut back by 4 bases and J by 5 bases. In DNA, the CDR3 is TGCGCCAGCAGCCCGGACAGGGAGTATGGCTACACCTTC. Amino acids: CASSPDREYGYTF.

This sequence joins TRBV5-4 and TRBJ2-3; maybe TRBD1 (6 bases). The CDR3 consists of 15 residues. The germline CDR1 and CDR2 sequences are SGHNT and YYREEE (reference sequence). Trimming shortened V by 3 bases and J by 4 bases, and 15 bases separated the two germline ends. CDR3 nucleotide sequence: TGTGCCAGCAGCTCCAACAGGGTGTGGGCAGATACGCAGTATTTT. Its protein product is CASSSNRVWADTQYF.

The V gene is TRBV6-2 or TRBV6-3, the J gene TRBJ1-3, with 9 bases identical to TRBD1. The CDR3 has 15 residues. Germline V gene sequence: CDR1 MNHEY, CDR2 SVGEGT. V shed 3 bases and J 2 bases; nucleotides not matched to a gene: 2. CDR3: CASSYRQGAGNTIYF. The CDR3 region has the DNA TGTGCCAGCAGTTATCGACAGGGGGCTGGAAACACCATATATTTT.

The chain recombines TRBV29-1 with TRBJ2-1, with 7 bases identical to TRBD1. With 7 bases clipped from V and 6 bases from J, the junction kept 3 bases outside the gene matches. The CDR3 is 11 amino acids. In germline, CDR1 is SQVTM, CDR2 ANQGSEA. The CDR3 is CSGGQSNEQFF. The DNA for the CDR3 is TGCAGCGGGGGACAGAGCAATGAGCAGTTCTTC.